This T cell receptor (beta chain) was recorded in a study of blood T cell repertoires in COVID-19 (dated by TCRdb to between 2020 and 2021). At the level of the whole study: Collaborator samples came from the United States, Italy and Spain and covered acute and convalescent phases of COVID-19. The material from the prospective study consisted of cDNA or gDNA derived from T cells, B-cell-depleted T cells, or PBMCs. Subjects who had been exposed to COVID-19, were actively infected with it, or had recovered from it provided the deeply sampled blood TCRbeta repertoires that made up the dataset. A freely available public database, intended as a resource for researchers studying the immune response to SARS-CoV-2, is where the repertoires were released. Samples were obtained from the ongoing ImmuneRACE study (first 160 participants) and from roughly 1,300 subjects provided by 6 global collaborators. Nearly every sample came with metadata listing a de-identified subject ID, COVID-19 status, age in years and sex. Where HLA class I and class II types were available, the types were taken from metadata supplied by the sample provider, not from assay-based typing. Study-wide conclusions, independent of this receptor: The quantity of clinical and demographic metadata differed by source and by participant and was supplied without curation.

The immunoSEQ Assay, a bias-controlled multiplex PCR, was used to amplify TCRbeta CDR3 regions from genomic DNA. Processing in the source paper ran as follows. The number of nucleated cells in each sample was estimated from the amplification of reference gene primers within the assay. To quantify the absolute abundance of each unique TCRbeta CDR3 rearrangement, sequence reads were collapsed and filtered. Productive Simpson clonality was computed per sample as the square root of Simpson's diversity index over productive rearrangements. The immuneACCESS repertoire file appears here via TCRdb, limited to in-frame rearrangements. These files lack a portion of the clones; in checked studies, under half of the deficit traces to unresolved V genes, and the cause of the others is not known. The V and J calls and clone size are taken from that table; D and trimming were inferred from the DNA. Here the sample has about 94,000 clones; approximately 80% occur a single time. The top ten clonotypes cover roughly 20% of the sample.

V lost 1 base and J lost 6 bases, and the count of bases not matched to a germline gene is 4. CDR1 and CDR2 were assigned from the germline V gene (reference sequence) as LGHDT and YNNKEL. Including the terminal cysteine and phenylalanine, the CDR3 comprises 16 residues. Kept here is only the CDR3 DNA, which spans 48 bases and is read in frame from base 1. As for this clone: Its antigen is unknown. Base qualities were left out, and no much larger clone turns up one base away.

The collaborating institutions used their own protocols to collect whole blood in K2EDTA tubes. For TCRbeta analysis, collaborators shipped samples in one of three forms: frozen whole blood, isolated PBMCs, or DNA extracted from either of those sample types. The chain couples TRBV3-1 (or the pseudogene TRBV3-2) to TRBJ2-2; the junction holds 11 bases that match TRBD1. What was sequenced was peripheral blood. This clonotype was obtained from a human donor in a cohort sampled during active COVID-19. The DNA is as follows: TGTGCCAGCAGCCAAGGGACAGGGGGCGAGGCCGGGGAGCTGTTTTTT. Translated, this gives CASSQGTGGEAGELFF.